This record concerns one TCR beta chain sequence. This clone was detected once. Its target antigen remains unknown. Per-base quality was not reported, and no clone a single base away is much larger than it. TCRbeta CDR3 regions were amplified from genomic DNA by means of the immunoSEQ Assay, a bias-controlled multiplex PCR. In the source study's methods: Nucleated cell counts per sample were estimated from amplification of reference gene primers within the assay. To quantify the absolute abundance of each unique TCRbeta CDR3 rearrangement, sequence reads were collapsed and filtered. For each sample, productive Simpson clonality was calculated as the square root of Simpson's diversity index over productive rearrangements. TCRdb obtained this table from immuneACCESS and retained in-frame rearrangements with V and J assigned. These tables miss some clones; where compared with another copy, unresolved V genes account for less than half of the shortfall, and the remainder is unexplained. That table gives V, J and clone size, and the DNA gave D and trimming. A total of under 200,000 clones appear in this sample, around 87% of them only once. The ten largest clones take up just under 2.5% of the sample.

This entry is derived from a study of blood T cell repertoires in COVID-19 (dated by TCRdb to 2019 to 2021). A note on the overall study: Samples covering the acute and convalescent phases of COVID-19 were provided by collaborators in the United States, Italy and Spain. The prospective study material was composed of cDNA or gDNA derived from T cells, B-cell-depleted T cells, or PBMCs. Deeply sampled blood TCRbeta repertoires from subjects exposed to, actively infected with, or recovered from COVID-19 were included in the dataset. The repertoires were released in a freely available public database intended as a resource for research on the immune response to SARS-CoV-2. The samples were drawn from the first 160 participants of the ongoing ImmuneRACE study and from 950 to 1,500 subjects provided by 6 global collaborators. A de-identified subject ID, COVID-19 status, age in years and sex were almost always included in the sample metadata. HLA class I and class II types, where available, came from metadata supplied by the sample provider rather than from assay-based typing. Overall results and qualifications from the work: How much clinical and demographic metadata was included differed by source and by participant, and the metadata was provided uncurated.

V trim: 5 bases; J trim: 4 bases; unmatched bases: 16. The CDR3 covers 17 residues, taking in both the cysteine and the phenylalanine. The only DNA kept is the CDR3, 51 bases in frame from the first base. The germline V gene sets CDR1 to SGHTA and CDR2 to FQGNSA. Whole blood was collected in K2EDTA tubes by collaborating institutions according to the institutions' own protocols. For TCRbeta analysis, collaborators shipped samples in one of three forms: frozen whole blood, isolated PBMCs, or DNA extracted from either of those sample types. This receptor was taken from a man between 40 and 49 years old with active or convalescent COVID-19. The sequenced sample was peripheral blood. The chain is made from TRBV7-2 and TRBJ1-2; the central 7 bases match TRBD1. The CDR3 region has the sequence CASSLVAMTGSLYGYTF. Here is the DNA: TGTGCCAGCAGCCTAGTGGCGATGACAGGGTCTCTCTATGGCTACACCTTC.